This T cell receptor (beta chain) was sequenced for a study of identical twins. Study conclusions and caveats: Invariant populations such as MAIT and iNKT cells could partly muddle zero-insertion analyses. Donors were not followed over many years; analysis was cross-sectional.

Healthy Caucasian donors formed the entire cohort. TCRdb ran MiXCR on the 5' RACE reads and lists one entry per CDR3 protein. The sample lists approximately 550,000 distinct CDR3 sequences; 20% to 25% were seen once. About this clonotype itself: The antigen is undetermined.

The V gene's germline CDR1 is SGHDN and CDR2 FVKESK. This CDR3 region has 12 residues. V dropped 4 bases and J dropped 6 bases, with 10 bases sitting between them. These data also formed part of another study, on yellow fever vaccine responses in identical twins.

This receptor was taken from a woman between 18 and 29 years old in good health. Sequenced sample: CD4+ T cells sorted from blood. V usage is TRBV14 and J usage is TRBJ2-7; no clear D. The CDR3 coding sequence is TGTGCCAGCAGCCGTTCTCCGGCCGAGCAGTACTTC. Translated, it gives CASSRSPAEQYF.